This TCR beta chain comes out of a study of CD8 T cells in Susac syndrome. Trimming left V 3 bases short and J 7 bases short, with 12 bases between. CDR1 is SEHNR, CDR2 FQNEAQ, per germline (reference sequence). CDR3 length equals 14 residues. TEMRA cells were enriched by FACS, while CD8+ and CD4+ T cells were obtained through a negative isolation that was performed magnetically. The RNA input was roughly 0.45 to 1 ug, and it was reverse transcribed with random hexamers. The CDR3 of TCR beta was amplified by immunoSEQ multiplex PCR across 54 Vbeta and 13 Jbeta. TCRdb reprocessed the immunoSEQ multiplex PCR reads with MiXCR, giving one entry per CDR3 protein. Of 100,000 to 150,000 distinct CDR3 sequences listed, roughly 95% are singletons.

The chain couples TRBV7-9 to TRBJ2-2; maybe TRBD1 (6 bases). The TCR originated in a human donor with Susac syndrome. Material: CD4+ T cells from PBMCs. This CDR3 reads CASSFRQAIGELFF. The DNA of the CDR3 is TGTGCCAGCAGCTTCCGACAGGCAATCGGGGAGCTGTTTTTT.